This T cell receptor (beta chain) came from a study of PD-L1 blockade in urothelial cancer. Looking at the study overall: Men with urothelial cancer arising in the bladder made up about 90% of the roughly 29 patients. Each blood sample yielded a median of 141,255 T cells. Samples came from 3 weeks, at the second dose, and 6 weeks into treatment.

Trimming took off 3 bases at V and 10 bases at J, with 19 bases between the two ends. This CDR3 spans 15 amino acids. In germline, CDR1 is SGHTA, CDR2 FQGTGA. A note on this clone: As yet, its antigen is unknown.

As for time point: pretreatment peripheral blood. TCRdb keeps only in-frame clones here, not all; method: immunoSEQ multiplex PCR. This table has tens of thousands of clones, around 88% appearing once. Broader study findings: Lower than median blood TCR clonality before treatment predicted better survival.

The origin of this receptor is an older woman with urothelial cancer. This rearrangement joins TRBV7-3 to TRBJ2-1, with D unresolved. The sample here was PBMCs, taken around atezolizumab (anti-PD-L1) treatment. This chain's CDR3 is CASSFDIGPSQEQFF. In DNA, the CDR3 is TGTGCCAGCAGCTTCGACATTGGCCCGAGTCAAGAGCAGTTCTTC.